This T cell receptor (beta chain) was observed in a study of T cell responses to AZD1222 COVID-19 vaccine (dated by TCRdb to the early 2020s). With respect to the entire study: AZD1222 recipients given second doses at about 4 weeks or at about 12 weeks were pooled, since spike-specific TCR depth and breadth were not found to differ between the two schedules. Trial participants were enrolled by age into 18-55, 56-69 and 70-plus year subgroups, with around 150, 28 and 57 TCR-sequenced participants respectively. A total of approximately 240 trial participants underwent TCR sequencing, of whom roughly 210 received two doses of AZD1222 and around 26 received two doses of the MenACWY control vaccine. General findings and caveats noted by the study authors: After two AZD1222 doses, both the breadth and the depth of spike-specific TCRs were significantly higher than at day 0 and than in MenACWY recipients. In the small 56-69-year group, the increase in depth fell short of significance, most likely because of low power. Conclusions about previously exposed vaccinees are limited, since just a handful of AZD1222 recipients were seropositive for SARS-CoV-2 at baseline. Reportedly, close to half of the unique spike-specific TCRs recognized epitopes lying outside the regions that are mutated in the B.1.351 and B.1.1.7 variants. The whole spike protein was spanned by vaccine-associated CD4 TCRs, and dominant responses were seen in regions 160-218 and 743-854. Most participants were white British and females outnumbered males, and the authors suggested that clonal diversity may have been underestimated. Because no samples from the day 14 peak response were available, repertoires could be characterized only after the peak T cell response.

Sample time point, as interpreted from the label and publication: baseline before first vaccination. Vaccinee samples were obtained from the UK trials COV001 and COV002, which included a single-blind randomized controlled phase 2/3 trial of AZD1222 (ChAdOx1 nCoV-19) in healthy adults. For TCRbeta chain sequencing, PBMC samples from trial participants were taken at day 0 and at day 28 after the second dose. Points on this clone: Its antigen is currently not known. Per-base quality was not reported, and no clone a single base away is much larger than it.

From cysteine to phenylalanine, the CDR3 is 14 amino acids long. The entry retains the CDR3 DNA only, 42 bases that are in frame from base 1. Reading the germline V gene (reference sequence) gives CDR1 LNHDA and CDR2 SQIVND. Trimming removed 5 bases from V and 4 bases from J, leaving 14 bases between the germline ends. The CDR3 regions of human TCRbeta chains were analyzed by immunosequencing. As for the authors' bioinformatics: Repertoire TCRs were matched against a reference library of SARS-CoV-2-specific TCRs generated with the MIRA antigen-specificity platform. Breadth was defined as the fraction of unique TCRs that were SARS-CoV-2-associated. Depth was defined as the fraction of total T cells that were SARS-CoV-2-associated. Each spike-specific TCR was assigned to its reactive spike region and to a CD4 or CD8 class using the MIRA data. Log10-transformed breadth and depth values were compared by one-way ANOVA with Sidak's multiple comparisons tests. What TCRdb holds here is the immuneACCESS table cut down to in-frame rearrangements. Part of the clones is not present; checked against another copy, under half of the missing clones reflect an unresolved V gene, and the others are unexplained. V and J calls and clone size follow that table, whereas D and trimming were derived from the DNA. The sample includes more than 95,000 clones, with around 90% observed a single time. Around 8.7% of the sample is in the top ten clones.

This chain is built from TRBV19 and TRBJ2-5; the D call is tentative, TRBD1 or TRBD2, as each matches 5 bases. The sequence was obtained from an adult in good health. This sample comprised peripheral blood, obtained on day 0 of AZD1222 vaccination. DNA sequence: TGTGCCAGTAGTCCACGGAGAGGGGCAGAGACCCAGTACTTC. The translation is CASSPRRGAETQYF. Full variable domain (CDR3 extended with the reference TRBV19 and TRBJ2-5 proteins): DGGITQSPKYLFRKEGQNVTLSCEQNLNHDAMYWYRQDPGQGLRLIYYSQIVNDFQKGDIAEGYSVSREKKESFPLTVTSAQKNPTAFYLCASSPRRGAETQYFGPGTRLLVL.